This T cell receptor (beta chain) originates from a study of molecular identifiers for immune sequencing clone quantification. The V end lost 1 base, the J end lost 3 bases, and 12 bases lay between the germline ends. CDR3 length: 15 amino acids. The germline V gene encodes CDR1 LGHNA and CDR2 YSLEER. This clonotype was observed a few times. TCRdb processed the PCR reads anew with MiXCR; each CDR3 protein has one entry. The sample lists roughly 630,000 distinct CDR3 sequences, about 25% seen once, with 0.75% to 0.8% in the top ten. The chain carries TRBV4-3 and TRBJ2-5; D is possibly TRBD2 (5 bases). Sequencing used naive CD8+ T cells from blood, with Jurkat cell RNA spiked in. Subset noted: FACS-sorted CD8+CD4-CCR7+CD45RA+ naive T cells. The sequence was collected from a human donor in good health. Some libraries in this study had Jurkat cell RNA spiked in. The CDR3 nucleotides are TGCGCCAGCAGCCAAGGTGGACTGGGAAAAGAGACCCAGTACTTC. Translation gives CASSQGGLGKETQYF.